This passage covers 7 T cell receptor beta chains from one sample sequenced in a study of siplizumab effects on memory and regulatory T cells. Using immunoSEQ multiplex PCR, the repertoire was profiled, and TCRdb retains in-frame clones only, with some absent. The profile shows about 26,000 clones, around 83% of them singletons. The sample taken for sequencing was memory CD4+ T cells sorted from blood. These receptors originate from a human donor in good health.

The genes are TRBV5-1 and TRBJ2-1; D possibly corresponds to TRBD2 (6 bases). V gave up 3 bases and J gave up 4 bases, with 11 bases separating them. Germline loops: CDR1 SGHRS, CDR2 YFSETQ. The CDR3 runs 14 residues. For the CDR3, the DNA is TGCGCCAGCAGCTCCCGGGGGAATTACAATGAGCAGTTCTTC. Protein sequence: CASSSRGNYNEQFF.

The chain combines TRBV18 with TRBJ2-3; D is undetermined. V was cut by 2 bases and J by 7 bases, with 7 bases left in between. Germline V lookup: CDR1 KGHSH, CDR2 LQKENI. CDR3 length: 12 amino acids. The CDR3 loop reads CASSPVSNTQYF. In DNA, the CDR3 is TGTGCCAGCTCACCAGTTAGCAATACGCAGTATTTT.

Written as DNA, the CDR3 is TGCACCGACGTGGGTCGCACAGATACGCAGTATTTT. Protein: CTDVGRTDTQYF. The chain combines TRBV29-1 with TRBJ2-3; D gene ambiguous. The CDR3 is 12 residues long. Per the germline V gene, CDR1 is SQVTM and CDR2 is ANQGSEA.

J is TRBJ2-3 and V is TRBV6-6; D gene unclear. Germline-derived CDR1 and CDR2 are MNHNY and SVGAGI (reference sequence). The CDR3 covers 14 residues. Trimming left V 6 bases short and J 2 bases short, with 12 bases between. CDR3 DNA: TGTGCCAGCAGCCCGAGACTTCCCACAGATACGCAGTATTTT. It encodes CASSPRLPTDTQYF.

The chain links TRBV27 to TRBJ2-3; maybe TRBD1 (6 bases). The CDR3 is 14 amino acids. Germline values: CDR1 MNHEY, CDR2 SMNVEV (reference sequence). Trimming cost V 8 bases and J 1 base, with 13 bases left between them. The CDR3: CASARQVGTDTQYF. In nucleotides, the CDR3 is TGTGCCAGCGCCCGACAGGTCGGCACAGATACGCAGTATTTT.

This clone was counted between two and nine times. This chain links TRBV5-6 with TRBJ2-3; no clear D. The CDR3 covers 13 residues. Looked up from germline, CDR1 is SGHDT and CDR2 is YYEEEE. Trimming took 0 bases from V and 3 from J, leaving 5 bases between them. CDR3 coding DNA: TGTGCCAGCAGCTTGGAGGAGACAGATACGCAGTATTTT. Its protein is CASSLEETDTQYF. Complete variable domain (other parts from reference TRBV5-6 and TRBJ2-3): DAGVTQSPTHLIKTRGQQVTLRCSPKSGHDTVSWYQQALGQGPQFIFQYYEEEERQRGNFPDRFSGHQFPNYSSELNVNALLLGDSALYLCASSLEETDTQYFGPGTRLTVL.

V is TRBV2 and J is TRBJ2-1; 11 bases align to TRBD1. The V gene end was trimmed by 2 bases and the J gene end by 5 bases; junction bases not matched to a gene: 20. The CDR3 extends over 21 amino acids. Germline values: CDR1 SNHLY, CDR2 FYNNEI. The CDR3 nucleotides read TGTGCCAGCAGTGAAAGGGGAGGACAGGGGGCCTCGGGCCGGGCCCACAATGAGCAGTTCTTC. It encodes CASSERGGQGASGRAHNEQFF.